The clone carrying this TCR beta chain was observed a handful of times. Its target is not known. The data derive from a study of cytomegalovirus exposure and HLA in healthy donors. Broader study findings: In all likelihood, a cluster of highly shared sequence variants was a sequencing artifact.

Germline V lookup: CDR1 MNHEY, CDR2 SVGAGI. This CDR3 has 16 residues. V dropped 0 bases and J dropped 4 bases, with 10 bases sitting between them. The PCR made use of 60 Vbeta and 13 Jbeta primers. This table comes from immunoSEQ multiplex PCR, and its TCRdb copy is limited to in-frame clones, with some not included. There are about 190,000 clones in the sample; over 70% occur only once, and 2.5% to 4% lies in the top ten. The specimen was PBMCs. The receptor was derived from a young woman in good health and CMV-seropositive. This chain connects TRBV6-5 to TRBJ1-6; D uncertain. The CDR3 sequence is CASSYSNSEYNSPLHF. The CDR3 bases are TGTGCCAGCAGTTACTCGAACTCCGAATATAATTCACCCCTCCACTTT.